Listed here are 15 T cell receptor beta chains from one sample, sequenced in a study of beta chain features in type 1 diabetes. No antigens are known for them. Reverse transcribing all isolated RNA meant expressed TCRB transcripts were sequenced. Profiling relied on immunoSEQ multiplex PCR, and the TCRdb table lists in-frame clones only, not all of them. This table has some 700,000 clones, 13% appearing once. Notes on the study in general: TCRB CDR3 length was moderately but significantly reduced in all four CD4+ subsets of Type 1 diabetes patients.

Sequencing was done on a sample of naive CD4+ T cells from blood. These receptors were collected from a man younger than 35 with type 1 diabetes.

This clone was observed a handful of times. The chain links TRBV6-5 to TRBJ1-1; D possibly corresponds to TRBD1 (5 bases). Germline CDR1 MNHEY, CDR2 SVGAGI. Trimming took 4 bases from V and 3 from J, leaving 12 bases between them. CDR3 length equals 14 residues. The CDR3: CASSSQGRDTEAFF. The CDR3 nucleotides are TGTGCCAGCAGTTCTCAGGGTCGCGACACTGAAGCTTTCTTT.

The genes are TRBV5-1 and TRBJ1-2; tentative D call: TRBD1 (6 bases). This CDR3 comprises 13 residues. Germline assignment: CDR1 SGHRS and CDR2 YFSETQ. The V end lost 4 bases, the J end lost 7 bases, and 14 bases lay between the germline ends. The CDR3 spells CASSRTDSPGYTF. In nucleotides, the CDR3 is TGCGCCAGCAGCCGGACAGACTCGCCTGGCTACACCTTC.

The CDR3 here is CASSSRKSGTEAFF. The CDR3 bases are TGTGCCAGCAGCTCCAGAAAGTCGGGCACTGAAGCTTTCTTT. The gene calls are TRBV7-2 and TRBJ1-1; unclear D gene. The CDR3 length is 14 residues. The V and J ends lost 4 bases and 4 bases respectively, with 13 bases between them. In germline, CDR1 is SGHTA, CDR2 FQGNSA.

This clone was seen a few times. The chain has TRBV9 and TRBJ1-1; a possible D gene is TRBD1 (5 bases). Deletions cut 3 bases from V and 2 bases from J, with 8 bases between. The CDR3 spans 13 residues. From germline, CDR1 is SGDLS and CDR2 YYNGEE. The CDR3, as DNA: TGTGCCAGCAGCGCAGGGCATAACACTGAAGCTTTCTTT. This codes for CASSAGHNTEAFF. Together with reference TRBV9 and TRBJ1-1, the CDR3 gives the full variable domain: DSGVTQTPKHLITATGQRVTLRCSPRSGDLSVYWYQQSLDQGLQFLIQYYNGEERAKGNILERFSAQQFPDLHSELNLSSLELGDSALYFCASSAGHNTEAFFGQGTRLTVV.

The V gene is TRBV29-1, the J gene TRBJ1-2; D is ambiguous. The CDR3 sequence is 13 residues long. V was cut by 0 bases and J by 2 bases, with 7 bases left in between. Germline V lookup: CDR1 SQVTM, CDR2 ANQGSEA. CDR3 residues: CSVEDRENYGYTF. The CDR3 DNA reads as TGCAGCGTTGAAGATCGGGAGAACTATGGCTACACCTTC.

This clone was counted many times. The rearrangement uses TRBV28 and TRBJ1-5; D is possibly TRBD1 (5 bases). Germline-derived CDR1 and CDR2 are MDHEN and SYDVKM. The CDR3 spans 14 residues. V was trimmed by 4 bases and J by 11 bases, leaving 18 bases between them. The CDR3 spells CASSSGPDPGTQHF. The CDR3 DNA is TGTGCCAGCAGTTCGGGGCCGGACCCCGGGACCCAGCATTTT.

This clone was counted only a few times. The CDR3 DNA follows: TGTGCCAGTAGTACCGCAGGGACAGAATTAAATGAAAAACTGTTTTTT. Translation: CASSTAGTELNEKLFF. The chain combines TRBV19 with TRBJ1-4, with 7 bases fitting TRBD1. CDR3 length: 16 residues. J lost 5 bases, V lost 4 bases, and 10 bases had no gene match. Germline values: CDR1 LNHDA, CDR2 SQIVND (reference sequence).

The rearrangement links TRBV5-6 to TRBJ1-2, with TRBD1 identical over 7 bases. The junction had 7 bases not matched to a gene; V was cut back by 0 bases and J by 5 bases. The CDR3 extends over 15 amino acids. CDR1 SGHDT and CDR2 YYEEEE come from the germline V gene. The CDR3 sequence is CASSLAAGGRYGYTF. The CDR3 bases are TGTGCCAGCAGCTTGGCGGCAGGGGGAAGATATGGCTACACCTTC.

The chain joins TRBV2 to TRBJ1-1; TRBD1 aligns across 8 bases. The CDR3 has 12 residues. Per the germline V gene, CDR1 is SNHLY and CDR2 is FYNNEI. The junction had 7 bases not matched to a gene; V was cut back by 6 bases and J by 10 bases. Here the CDR3 DNA reads TGTGCCAGCAGAGGACAGGGCGGCGGAGCTTTCTTT. Translated, it gives CASRGQGGGAFF.

In DNA, the CDR3 is TGTGCCTCTAACCGGGACTCCACCTACAATGAGCAGTTCTTC. Amino acids: CASNRDSTYNEQFF. The chain carries TRBV30 and TRBJ2-1; possibly TRBD2 for D (6 bases). With 7 bases removed from V and 2 bases from J, the gap between germline ends came to 15 bases. This CDR3 is 14 amino acids long. Germline V gives CDR1 GTSNPN, CDR2 SVGIG (reference sequence).

The table lists this clone with a few counts. The J gene is TRBJ2-5, the V gene TRBV19; 9 nucleotides align to TRBD1. The CDR3 spans 13 residues. With 5 bases clipped from V and 3 bases from J, the junction kept 1 base outside the gene matches. The germline gives CDR1 LNHDA, CDR2 SQIVND (reference sequence). For the CDR3, the DNA is TGTGCCAGTAGTCGGACAGGGGAAGAGACCCAGTACTTC. It codes for CASSRTGEETQYF.

The table lists this clone with a few counts. The chain joins TRBV27 to TRBJ1-3; 8 positions match TRBD1. The germline CDR1 and CDR2 sequences are MNHEY and SMNVEV (reference sequence). This CDR3 is built from 14 residues. The trim removed 5 bases at V and 3 bases at J, leaving 3 bases unmatched. The CDR3 DNA follows: TGTGCCAGCAGTCCCAGGGGGCGTGGAAACACCATATATTTT. This sequence encodes CASSPRGRGNTIYF.

The V call is TRBV7-9, the J call TRBJ2-3; 8 bases agree with TRBD2. The CDR3 sequence is 16 residues long. The ends lost 5 bases at V and 8 bases at J; junction bases unmatched: 15. Germline V gene data show CDR1 as SEHNR and CDR2 as FQNEAQ (reference sequence). In DNA form, the CDR3 reads TGTGCCAGCAGCGAGAACTCGGGACTAGTTAGGGCTACGCAGTATTTT. As protein: CASSENSGLVRATQYF.

This chain connects TRBV6-6 to TRBJ1-6; D is undetermined. This CDR3 is 12 amino acids long. Germline assignment: CDR1 MNHNY and CDR2 SVGAGI (reference sequence). V shed 2 bases and J shed 14 bases, with 10 bases lying between them. CDR3 in amino acids: CASSYEDGALHF. The CDR3 nucleotides read TGTGCCAGCAGTTACGAGGACGGGGCCCTCCACTTT.

The gene calls are TRBV25-1 and TRBJ2-5; 8 nucleotides match TRBD1. The ends lost 1 base at V and 7 bases at J; junction bases unmatched: 8. In germline, CDR1 is MGHDK, CDR2 SYGVNS. The CDR3 is 15 amino acids. The CDR3 reads CASSEFGQGHGTQYF. In DNA, the CDR3 is TGTGCCAGCAGTGAATTCGGACAGGGCCATGGGACCCAGTACTTC.